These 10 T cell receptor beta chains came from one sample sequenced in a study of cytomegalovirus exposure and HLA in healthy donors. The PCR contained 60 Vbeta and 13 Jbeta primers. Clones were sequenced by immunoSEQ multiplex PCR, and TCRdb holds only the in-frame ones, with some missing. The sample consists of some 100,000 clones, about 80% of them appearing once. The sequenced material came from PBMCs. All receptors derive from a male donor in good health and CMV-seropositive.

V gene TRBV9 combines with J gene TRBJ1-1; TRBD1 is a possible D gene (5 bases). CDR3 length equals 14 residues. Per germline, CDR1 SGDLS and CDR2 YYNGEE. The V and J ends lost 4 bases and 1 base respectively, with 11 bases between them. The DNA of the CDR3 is TGTGCCAGCAGCTGGTCGGACAAGAACACTGAAGCTTTCTTT. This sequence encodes CASSWSDKNTEAFF. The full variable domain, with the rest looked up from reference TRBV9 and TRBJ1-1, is DSGVTQTPKHLITATGQRVTLRCSPRSGDLSVYWYQQSLDQGLQFLIQYYNGEERAKGNILERFSAQQFPDLHSELNLSSLELGDSALYFCASSWSDKNTEAFFGQGTRLTVV.

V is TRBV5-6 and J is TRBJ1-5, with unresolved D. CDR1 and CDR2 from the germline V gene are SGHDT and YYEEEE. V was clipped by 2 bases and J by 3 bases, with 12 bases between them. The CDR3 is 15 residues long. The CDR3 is CASSLLATINQPQHF. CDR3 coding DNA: TGTGCCAGCAGCTTACTCGCGACAATCAATCAGCCCCAGCATTTT.

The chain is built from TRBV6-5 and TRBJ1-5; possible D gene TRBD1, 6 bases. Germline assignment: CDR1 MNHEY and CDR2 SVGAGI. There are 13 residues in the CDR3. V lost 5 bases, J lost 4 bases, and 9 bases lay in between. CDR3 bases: TGTGCCAGCAGTGTGGACAGAAATCAGCCCCAGCATTTT. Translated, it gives CASSVDRNQPQHF.

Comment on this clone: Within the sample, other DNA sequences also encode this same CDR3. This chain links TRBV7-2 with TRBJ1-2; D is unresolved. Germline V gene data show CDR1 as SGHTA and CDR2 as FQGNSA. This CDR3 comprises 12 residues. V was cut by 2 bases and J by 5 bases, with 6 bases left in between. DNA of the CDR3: TGTGCCAGCAGCTTACGGACTTATGGCTACACCTTC. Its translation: CASSLRTYGYTF.

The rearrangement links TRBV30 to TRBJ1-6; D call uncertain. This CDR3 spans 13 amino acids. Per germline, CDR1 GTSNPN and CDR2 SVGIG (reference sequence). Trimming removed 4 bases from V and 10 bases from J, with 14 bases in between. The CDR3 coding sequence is TGTGCCTGGAACCCAGACGGGAACTCACCCCTCCACTTT. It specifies CAWNPDGNSPLHF.

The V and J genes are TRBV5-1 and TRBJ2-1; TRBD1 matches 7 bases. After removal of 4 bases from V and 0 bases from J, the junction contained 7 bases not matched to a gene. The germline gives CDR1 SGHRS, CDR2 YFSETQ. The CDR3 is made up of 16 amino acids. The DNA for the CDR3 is TGCGCCAGCAGCGCAGGACAGGCGAGCTCCTACAATGAGCAGTTCTTC. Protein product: CASSAGQASSYNEQFF.

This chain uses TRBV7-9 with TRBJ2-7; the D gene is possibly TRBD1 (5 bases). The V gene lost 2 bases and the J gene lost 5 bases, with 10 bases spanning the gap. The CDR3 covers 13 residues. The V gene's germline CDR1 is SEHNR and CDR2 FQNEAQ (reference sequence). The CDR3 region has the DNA TGTGCCAGCAGCTTACAGGGTATCCACGAGCAGTACTTC. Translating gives CASSLQGIHEQYF. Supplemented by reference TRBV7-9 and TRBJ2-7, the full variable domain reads DTGVSQNPRHKITKRGQNVTFRCDPISEHNRLYWYRQTLGQGPEFLTYFQNEAQLEKSRLLSDRFSAERPKGSFSTLEIQRTEQGDSAMYLCASSLQGIHEQYFGPGTRLTVT.

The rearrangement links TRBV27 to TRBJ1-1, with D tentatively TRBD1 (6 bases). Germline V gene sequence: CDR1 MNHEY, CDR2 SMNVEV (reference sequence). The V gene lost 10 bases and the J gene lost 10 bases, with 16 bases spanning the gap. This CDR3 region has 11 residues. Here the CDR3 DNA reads TGTGCCACCACTCGCGGGGGGCGAGCTTTCTTT. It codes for CATTRGGRAFF.

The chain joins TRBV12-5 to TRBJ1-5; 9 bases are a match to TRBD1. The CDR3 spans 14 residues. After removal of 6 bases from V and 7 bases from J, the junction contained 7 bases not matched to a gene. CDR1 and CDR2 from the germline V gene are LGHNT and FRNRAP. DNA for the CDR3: TGTGCTAGTGGCCCGGGACAGGGTGCCCAGCCCCAGCATTTT. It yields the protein CASGPGQGAQPQHF.

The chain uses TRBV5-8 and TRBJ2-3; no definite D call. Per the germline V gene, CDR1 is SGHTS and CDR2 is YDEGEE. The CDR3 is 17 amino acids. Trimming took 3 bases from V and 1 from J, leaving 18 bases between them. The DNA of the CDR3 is TGTGCCAGCAGCTCCCTCATCACGGTCGCCCGCACAGATACGCAGTATTTT. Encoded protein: CASSSLITVARTDTQYF.